The 26 T cell receptor beta chains reported below all come from one sample, sequenced in a study of glioma-infiltrating T cells. Using RNA template, CDR3s of TCR alpha and beta were amplified with iRepertoire arm-PCR. Using its own MiXCR run on the multiplex PCR reads, TCRdb lists one record per CDR3 protein. This sample has around 130,000 distinct CDR3 sequences, with 20% to 25% found just once. The material sequenced was glioma tissue, nonneoplastic brain tissue, or PBMCs (not recorded which). The source of these receptors is a human donor with low-grade glioma or glioblastoma, undergoing nonglioma brain surgery, or in good health (not recorded which).

This rearrangement joins TRBV20-1 to TRBJ2-5, with 7 bases identical to TRBD2. With V trimmed by 5 bases and J by 3 bases, 18 bases remained unmatched. Germline V CDR1 and CDR2: DFQATT, SNEGSKA (reference sequence). This CDR3 contains 17 residues. CDR3: CSARRTSGSMVEETQYF. As DNA, the CDR3 is TGCAGTGCTCGTCGGACTAGTGGGAGTATGGTAGAAGAGACCCAGTACTTC.

This clonotype occurred a few times. The chain has TRBV3-1 and TRBJ1-1, with 7 bases aligning to TRBD1. The CDR3 is made up of 14 amino acids. CDR1 and CDR2 from the germline V gene are LGHDT and YNNKEL (reference sequence). Trimming removed 0 bases from V and 7 bases from J; junction bases left unmatched: 5. The CDR3 here is CASSQDIGQDEAFF. The CDR3 DNA follows: TGTGCCAGCAGCCAAGATATAGGACAGGATGAAGCTTTCTTT.

This clonotype has just a few counts. V usage is TRBV5-4 and J usage is TRBJ2-3; TRBD1 aligns across 8 bases. The CDR3 is 15 residues long. V shed 4 bases, J shed 3 bases, and the junction held 7 bases outside the gene matches. Germline V lookup: CDR1 SGHNT, CDR2 YYREEE (reference sequence). CDR3 sequence: CASSPDRVWTDTQYF. The CDR3 DNA sequence: TGTGCCAGCAGCCCGGACAGGGTTTGGACAGATACGCAGTATTTT.

The chain links TRBV28 to TRBJ2-3, with 13 bases that match TRBD2. Trimming cost V 6 bases and J 1 base; bases outside gene matches: 4. Germline CDR1 reads MDHEN; CDR2 reads SYDVKM. This CDR3 is built from 16 residues. DNA for the CDR3: TGTGCCAGCAGCCACGGACTAGCGGGGGGCACAGATACGCAGTATTTT. It encodes CASSHGLAGGTDTQYF.

In this sample, this clonotype turned up a few times. The chain employs TRBV5-1 and TRBJ2-3; D remains ambiguous. The germline V and J ends were trimmed by 5 bases and 2 bases, with 12 bases remaining between them. This CDR3 has 14 amino acids. In germline, CDR1 is SGHRS, CDR2 YFSETQ. In DNA form, the CDR3 reads TGCGCCAGCAGTTCGGAATCGATCACAGATACGCAGTATTTT. Protein sequence: CASSSESITDTQYF.

The chain is built from TRBV11-2 and TRBJ1-2; TRBD1 is a possible D gene (5 bases). Trimming removed 2 bases at V and 2 bases at J, with 12 bases between. Germline CDR1 and CDR2: SGHAT and FQNNGV. The CDR3 has 15 residues. The CDR3 reads CASSLSQGPNYGYTF. Written as DNA, the CDR3 is TGTGCCAGCAGCTTATCGCAGGGACCAAACTATGGCTACACCTTC.

In the case of this clonotype: One end of the junction varies from germline; a read error may be responsible. J is TRBJ1-5 and V is TRBV14; D is unclear. Germline V gene data show CDR1 as SGHDN and CDR2 as FVKESK. This CDR3 is built from 12 residues. The CDR3 sequence: CASSQGLQPRHF. The CDR3 DNA follows: TGTGCCAGCAGCCAAGGCCTCCAGCCCCGGCATTTT.

This clonotype has more than one count but fewer than ten. The chain employs TRBV28 and TRBJ2-1; 10 bases fit TRBD2. Germline V lookup: CDR1 MDHEN, CDR2 SYDVKM. The CDR3 length is 14 residues. Unmatched junction bases numbered 5, after V lost 8 bases and J lost 4 bases. The CDR3 reads CASRLAGEYNEQFF. CDR3 nucleotide sequence: TGTGCCAGCCGGCTAGCGGGGGAATACAATGAGCAGTTCTTC.

This clonotype occurred a few times. This chain uses TRBV12-3 or TRBV12-4 with TRBJ1-5; D possibly corresponds to TRBD1 (5 bases). CDR3 length: 13 amino acids. V was clipped by 6 bases and J by 4 bases, with 10 bases between them. The CDR3 sequence is CASSPGRNQPQHF. CDR3 DNA sequence: TGTGCCAGCAGCCCGGGACGGAATCAGCCCCAGCATTTT.

This clonotype was observed a few times. The chain links TRBV18 to TRBJ1-1; D uncertain. V lost 2 bases and J 0 bases, leaving 13 bases between the germline ends. Germline lookup yields CDR1 KGHSH and CDR2 LQKENI. CDR3 size: 16 residues. In DNA, the CDR3 is TGTGCCAGCTCACCATCGAGGTCCCAAATGAACACTGAAGCTTTCTTT. Translated, it gives CASSPSRSQMNTEAFF.

A few counts support this clonotype. CDR3 bases: TGTGCCAGCAGCTTAGCTCAGGGGGATGGCTACACCTTC. It translates to CASSLAQGDGYTF. V usage is TRBV7-9 and J usage is TRBJ1-2, with TRBD1 matching 7 bases. CDR3 length: 13 residues. Unmatched junction bases numbered 1, after V lost 0 bases and J lost 6 bases. Germline V gives CDR1 SEHNR, CDR2 FQNEAQ (reference sequence).

This clonotype appeared once. A much larger clone sits a single nucleotide away, making a read error possible. The rearrangement joins TRBV7-9 to TRBJ1-1; D not resolved. The length of the CDR3 is 12 residues. V was cut by 5 bases and J by 8 bases, with 12 bases left in between. Germline assignment: CDR1 SEHNR and CDR2 FQNEAQ (reference sequence). The CDR3 DNA sequence: TGTGCCAGCAGCCGGACGGGGTCAGAAGCTTTCTTT. Protein: CASSRTGSEAFF.

This clonotype was detected many times. V usage is TRBV29-1 and J usage is TRBJ2-5, with 8 bases fitting TRBD2. The CDR3 spans 12 residues. Germline CDR1 and CDR2: SQVTM and ANQGSEA. V was pared by 3 bases and J by 5 bases, with 2 bases of the junction left unmatched. The CDR3 sequence is CSVEASGETQYF. The CDR3 bases are TGCAGCGTTGAGGCTAGCGGGGAGACCCAGTACTTC.

This clonotype is medium-sized. V usage is TRBV27 and J usage is TRBJ2-5; the D call may be TRBD1 or TRBD2 (5 bases each). Germline V lookup: CDR1 MNHEY, CDR2 SMNVEV (reference sequence). This CDR3 contains 13 residues. Trimming took 6 bases from V and 3 from J, leaving 11 bases between them. The CDR3 nucleotides read TGTGCCAGCAGAACCCTGGGGGAAGAGACCCAGTACTTC. Its translation: CASRTLGEETQYF.

In this sample, this clonotype turned up a few times. The chain recombines TRBV2 with TRBJ1-2; D uncertain. Germline V gives CDR1 SNHLY, CDR2 FYNNEI. The ends were cut back, 2 bases at V and 2 bases at J, with 12 bases in the middle. The CDR3 has 15 residues. The CDR3 DNA follows: TGTGCCAGCAGTGAACGACGGACTGCCAACTATGGCTACACCTTC. Translated: CASSERRTANYGYTF.

This clonotype was seen more than once but under ten times. J is TRBJ2-1 and V is TRBV7-3; 10 bases are shared with TRBD2. Germline CDR1 and CDR2: SGHTA and FQGTGA. With 5 bases clipped from V and 5 bases from J, the junction kept 9 bases outside the gene matches. This CDR3 region has 16 residues. The DNA of the CDR3 is TGTGCCAGCAGCCCCGAACTAGCGGGGAACCACAATGAGCAGTTCTTC. Its translation: CASSPELAGNHNEQFF.

This chain uses TRBV7-9 with TRBJ2-6; 9 bases line up with TRBD1. The germline V gene has CDR1 SEHNR and CDR2 FQNEAQ (reference sequence). The CDR3 is 17 residues long. The V and J ends lost 6 bases and 2 bases, in that order; junction bases with no gene match: 8. The CDR3 region has the DNA TGTGCCAGCAGATCCGGGACAGGGCCGGCTGGGGCCAACGTCCTGACTTTC. Its translation is CASRSGTGPAGANVLTF.

The chain joins TRBV7-6 to TRBJ2-5; D may correspond to TRBD1 or TRBD2 (5 bases each). Trimming cost V 2 bases and J 5 bases, with 15 bases left between them. The CDR3 spans 15 residues. Germline lookup yields CDR1 SGHVS and CDR2 FNYEAQ. The CDR3 nucleotides read TGTGCCAGCAGCTTAATCCTGGCCGAGGGGGAGACCCAGTACTTC. This encodes CASSLILAEGETQYF.

This clonotype was counted at least ten times. V is TRBV7-3 and J is TRBJ2-3; D possibly corresponds to TRBD1 (6 bases). CDR3 length equals 13 residues. Germline V CDR1 and CDR2: SGHTA, FQGTGA. Between the trimmed V and J ends, which lost 6 bases and 6 bases, there was a span of 13 bases. This CDR3 is CASSTDRSDTQYF. The CDR3 region has the DNA TGTGCCAGCAGTACAGACAGGTCGGATACGCAGTATTTT.

Details on this clonotype: A junction end diverges from the germline sequence, so it may reflect a read error. V is TRBV6-1 and J is TRBJ1-1, with D perhaps TRBD1 (6 bases). The CDR3 is made up of 14 amino acids. From germline, CDR1 is MNHNS and CDR2 SASEGT. The DNA for the CDR3 is TGTGCCATCAGTGAGGGGACAAGAGACACTGAAGCTTTCTTT. It is translated as CAISEGTRDTEAFF.

About this clonotype itself: The junction departs from germline at one end; a sequencing error may be responsible. Written as DNA, the CDR3 is TGTGCCATCAGTGTGTGGGGCAGGGCGGAGGACACTGAAGCTTTCTTT. This sequence encodes CAISVWGRAEDTEAFF. The rearrangement joins TRBV6-2 or TRBV6-3 to TRBJ1-1; D perhaps matches TRBD1 (5 bases). Germline V gene sequence: CDR1 MNHEY, CDR2 SVGEGT. The CDR3 is made up of 16 amino acids.

This clonotype was seen a few times. The chain combines TRBV7-2 with TRBJ1-2; D might be TRBD1 (5 bases). V dropped 2 bases and J dropped 4 bases, with 17 bases sitting between them. Germline CDR1 and CDR2: SGHTA and FQGNSA. The CDR3 has 16 residues. DNA for the CDR3: TGTGCCAGCAGCTTAAACGGTGGGGCAGGGCGCTATGGCTACACCTTC. Residues: CASSLNGGAGRYGYTF.

This clonotype was picked up many times. The chain couples TRBV6-1 to TRBJ2-3; D is tentatively TRBD1 or TRBD2 (5 bases each). CDR3 length: 15 residues. Germline CDR1 reads MNHNS; CDR2 reads SASEGT. V was trimmed by 3 bases and J by 2 bases, leaving 12 bases between them. Here the CDR3 DNA reads TGTGCCAGCAGTGAGTTGGGGGACCCCACAGATACGCAGTATTTT. Translation gives CASSELGDPTDTQYF.

This clonotype appeared many times. The V and J genes are TRBV6-6 and TRBJ1-1, with a weak D call TRBD1 (6 bases). In germline, CDR1 is MNHNY, CDR2 SVGAGI (reference sequence). The CDR3 extends over 15 amino acids. V dropped 2 bases and J dropped 1 base, with 11 bases sitting between them. The CDR3 sequence is CASSYEQGRNTEAFF. In nucleotides, the CDR3 is TGTGCCAGCAGTTACGAACAGGGACGGAACACTGAAGCTTTCTTT.

This clonotype was counted a few times. The chain has TRBV27 and TRBJ2-7, with TRBD2 identical over 12 bases. The germline CDR1 and CDR2 sequences are MNHEY and SMNVEV (reference sequence). Trimming at V came to 6 bases and at J to 9 bases, leaving 15 bases not matched to a gene. The CDR3 loop spans 16 amino acids. This chain's CDR3 is CASSLGASGGANRQYV. CDR3 DNA: TGTGCCAGCAGCTTAGGCGCTAGCGGGGGGGCTAACCGGCAGTACGTC.

This rearrangement joins TRBV3-1 to TRBJ1-2; D is undetermined. CDR1 and CDR2 from the germline V gene are LGHDT and YNNKEL (reference sequence). The CDR3 covers 12 residues. Deletions cut 5 bases from V and 7 bases from J, with 11 bases between. This CDR3 is CASSAGGSGYTF. CDR3 sequence (DNA): TGTGCCAGCAGCGCAGGAGGGAGTGGCTACACCTTC.